The sequence of this TCR beta chain was determined in a study of cytomegalovirus exposure and HLA in healthy donors (TCRdb year 2017). General notes on the study: In an earlier analysis of some 550 of the donors, roughly 300 Gb of sequence data and some 100 million unique TCR beta sequences from about 190 million T cells were reported. Roughly 300 gigabases of sequencing data and tens of millions of unique TCR sequences were included in an early release covering roughly 700 HLA-typed donors. Among the roughly 400 genotyped donors, more than 70% belonged to the genetic ancestry cluster associated with self-reported Caucasian donors. The study aimed to test whether cataloging public T cell receptors could reveal signatures of past pathogen exposure. The study profiled the T cell repertoires of approximately 700 subjects by immunosequencing and related them to cytomegalovirus serostatus. Along with the 666-subject first cohort, a separate validation cohort of approximately 110 different subjects was used. High-throughput TCR immunosequencing, statistical association of individual TCRs with disease status, and machine learning were combined to predict cytomegalovirus infection status. To study patterns of TCR occurrence, a later analysis re-analyzed previously published TCR beta repertoires from around 660 donors and added high-resolution HLA genotyping. Rather than using new phenotypic data, the later analysis identified candidate immune exposures from TCR beta sequences and from how often those sequences occurred across donors. In an earlier analysis of several hundred of the donors, high-throughput TCR beta sequencing was used to judge whether each TCR beta V gene segment behaved as functional or pseudogenic. Donor age, sex, ethnicity and CMV serostatus were collected together with the repertoire data. In a later genetic analysis, genome-wide SNP genotypes for about three fifths of the 666 donors were used, and that subset was treated as a discovery cohort. All discovery cohort repertoires had been generated on a single sequencing platform. Both class I and class II loci were covered by HLA typing, at four-digit resolution. The number of typed donors differed by locus: about 620-640 for A, B, C, DRB1 and DQB1; approximately 520 for DQA1; around 610 for DPA1; and 450 to 480 for DPB1. Because of strong linkage in the cohort, five DR-DQ haplotypes were treated as single units for association and clustering. Among 300 to 500 genotyped donors of the cohort, an average of approximately 220,000 unique TCR beta nucleotide sequences was sequenced per donor, of which roughly 17% were non-productive.

This clone was seen a handful of times. Its target antigen remains unknown. Base qualities are not recorded, but no much larger clone differs from it by a single base. Here is what the overall study found, with its caveats: In vitro tests confirmed that a few of the cytomegalovirus-associated TCR beta chains recognize cytomegalovirus antigens. A later analysis found that HLA-associated TCR beta chains were more clonally expanded and had lower generation probabilities than equally common non-associated chains. At a false discovery rate of 0.05, a later analysis linked some 18,000 TCR beta sequences to specific HLA alleles. It was suggested by the authors that the approach could potentially be generalized to other disease states and immunological phenotypes. V-gene and J-gene trimming of TCR beta chains was associated with a missense DCLRE1C variant in a later genetic analysis, and the association was replicated in an independent cohort. In both the original and validation cohorts, the classifier was reported to diagnose cytomegalovirus status with high specificity and sensitivity. A group of highly shared sequence variants was considered likely to be a technical artifact of the sequencing pipeline. Because HLA typing was unavailable for some donors at each locus, only the typed subset was used in association tests. Sequencing depth was assumed to be roughly uniform across donors in the presence/absence analyses, though that assumption may not hold. A further reported finding was that TCR beta sequences accurately predicted the HLA-A and HLA-B alleles for most subjects in the first cohort. Some IMGT-functional V segments, including TRBV6-2 and TRBV6-3, could not be distinguished by the 87-base-pair reads and were therefore excluded. The cohort was sequenced for TCR beta chains only, and without alpha or paired-chain data the features that could be detected were limited. When HLA alleles, especially DR and DQ, strongly co-occurred, attributing TCR associations to individual alleles was difficult. Because counts were too low, roughly 16 rarely observed V segments, including chromosome 9 orphons, were excluded from the earlier analysis of 500 to 700 of the donors. The study listed approximately 150 TCR beta chains as associated with cytomegalovirus. In a later analysis, the rate of TCR association differed among HLA loci, with DRB1 alleles having the most associated TCRs and HLA-C alleles having the fewest. Most TCR sequences were observed very rarely across donors, whereas some public TCRs were present in many individuals. Correlated functional status among segregating V segments might be attributable to linkage disequilibrium, but an unknown experimental factor could not be ruled out. In an earlier analysis of roughly 560 of the donors, most TCR beta V segments were observed in productive rearrangements about 87% or about 30% of the time, broadly matching IMGT annotations. Most CMV-associated TCR beta chains appeared to be HLA-restricted in a later analysis, and the HLA associations seemed to be driven largely by CMV exposure. The only immune exposure information available for the cohort was CMV serostatus. Compared with the approximately 710-donor mean, donors in an Asian-associated ancestry cluster had fewer N-insertions in productive TCRs, according to a later genetic analysis. In a later analysis, several top co-occurrence clusters were reported to appear linked to parvovirus B19, influenza, CMV and Epstein-Barr virus.

Libraries were made using the immunoSEQ multiplex PCR assay. A mixture of 60 forward primers for TCR Vbeta segments and 13 reverse primers for TCR Jbeta segments was used in the multiplex PCR. The CDR3 region of rearranged TCR beta genes was amplified from genomic DNA with a multiplex PCR assay. Amplified TCR beta libraries were sequenced as 87-base-pair reads on the Illumina HiSeq System. As for the original processing: A later analysis tallied around 82 million unique TCR beta chains across the 550 to 850 repertoires, and approximately 12 million of those chains were shared by two or more donors. A nearest-neighbor algorithm error-corrected the raw reads and collapsed the reads into unique sequences, merging closely related sequences to remove PCR and sequencing errors. CDR3 sequences were aligned to IMGT reference sequences to assign V, D and J gene segments. For a sequence to be retained, at least a six-nucleotide match to both a V gene segment and a J gene segment was required. A rearrangement counted as productive if the CDR3 had no stop codons and remained in frame with V and J, and every other rearrangement counted as non-productive. CDR3 was defined according to IMGT convention as the region running from the second conserved V-encoded cysteine to the conserved J-encoded phenylalanine. The earlier analysis of about 590 of the donors excluded sequences that lacked an unambiguous match to a single V gene segment. An earlier analysis of 587 of the donors called V segments functional above 56.7% productive rearrangements and segregating when the between-donor standard deviation exceeded 5%. A statistical classification framework was built to diagnose cytomegalovirus status from the catalog of TCR beta chain sequences. In a later analysis, TCR nucleotide sequences were compared against IMGT/GENE-DB human TR gene sequences so that V and J genes could be assigned. In a later analysis, CDR3 sequences and most-parsimonious VDJ recombination scenarios were assigned using the TCRdist pipeline. In a later analysis, each TCR beta chain was defined by its CDR3 amino acid sequence together with its V-gene family, and reads without a unique V-gene family were excluded. A later analysis removed 600 or so highly shared, low-generation-probability nucleotide sequences to deal with suspected cross-contamination and a sequencing artifact. In a later analysis, a clonal expansion index for each public chain was calculated from normalized within-repertoire ranks of inferred template counts. A later analysis computed generation probabilities with a VDJ recombination model fitted to out-of-frame rearrangements, and checked the results against IGoR. In a later analysis, hypergeometric tests were used to score TCR-TCR, TCR-HLA and TCR-CMV co-occurrence, with a repertoire-size bias correction applied to TCR pairs. A later analysis estimated false discovery rates by permuting HLA or CMV assignments 20 times. A later analysis grouped co-occurring TCRs with DBSCAN, adding TCRdist sequence similarity when clustering within HLA-allele-positive subsets. For co-occurrence clustering, repertoires with fewer than 30,000 or more than 120,000 public chains were excluded, along with four or five repertoires with anomalous nucleotide sharing. TCRdb stores this immuneACCESS table with in-frame sequences only. Part of the clones is absent; in the studies checked, under half of the shortfall reflects unresolved V genes, and no reason is known for the rest. V, J and clone size are those of that table, while D and trimming were read from the DNA. The sample contains approximately 180,000 clones, roughly 80% of them found a single time. 1.7% of the sample comes from the top ten.

The CDR3, cysteine through valine, is 14 amino acids long. Only the CDR3 DNA stays, 42 bases, in frame from base 1. Via the germline V gene, CDR1 is SGDLS and CDR2 YYNGEE. The V end loses 0 bases and the J end loses 2 bases, and a stretch of 9 bases separates them. The cohort comprised around 690 healthy bone marrow donors. Cohort members were all nominally healthy when sampled, although unrecorded immune exposures were likely present. The donor tested CMV seronegative and was one of the 352 seronegative cohort members. A peripheral blood sample was provided by each donor, and peripheral blood mononuclear cells were used for TCR beta sequencing. The Qiagen DNeasy Blood Extraction Kit was used to extract genomic DNA from the blood cell samples.

The V gene is TRBV9 and the J gene is TRBJ2-7, with the D gene not clear enough to name. The sequenced sample was PBMCs. The source is a woman between 18 and 29 years old in good health and CMV-seronegative. CDR3 reads: CASSVVGLAYEQYV. Read as DNA, the sequence is TGTGCCAGCAGCGTAGTCGGCCTAGCCTACGAGCAGTACGTC.